This T cell receptor (beta chain) was recovered during a study of T-cell reconstitution after alpha-beta-depleted transplantation in children. Unique molecular identifiers were built into the TCRbeta library. TCRdb re-derived calls from the PCR reads in MiXCR, one entry per CDR3 protein. The table lists hundreds of thousands of distinct CDR3 sequences, 20% to 25% of them singletons. Concerning this clonotype: The antigen remains unidentified.

Looked up from germline, CDR1 is SGHTA and CDR2 is FQGTGA. The V end was cut by 0 bases, the J end by 3 bases, with 9 bases between. CDR3 length: 15 amino acids. Findings and caveats of the study: Hyperexpanded clones declined; after one year, newly produced T cells mostly supplied diversity. Several hundred rapidly expanded clones from non-depleted graft cells reportedly supplied alpha-beta T cells about two months post-transplant. Surviving recipient T cells and intrathymic progenitors accounted for some patients' high TCRbeta diversity at day 60.

This material consisted of PBMCs, mostly from graft donor cells, taken 360 days after TCRalphabeta/CD19-depleted stem cell transplant. The source is a boy under two years old who had a stem cell transplant for acute myeloid leukemia, so the T cells may come from the graft donor. The V call is TRBV7-3, the J call TRBJ2-1, with D possibly matching TRBD2 (6 bases). The CDR3 bases are TGTGCCAGCAGCTTAACGGGCGGGAACTACAATGAGCAGTTCTTC. This encodes CASSLTGGNYNEQFF.